A single sample gave rise to the 26 T cell receptor beta chains below, sequenced in a study of OX40 agonist ivuxolimab in advanced cancers. Libraries were constructed by the immunoSEQ multiplex PCR assay. TCRdb obtained this table from immuneACCESS and retained in-frame rearrangements with V and J assigned. These tables miss some clones; where compared with another copy, unresolved V genes account for less than half of the shortfall, and the remainder is unexplained. This sample holds approximately 94,000 clones; more than 90% were observed only once. The ten largest account for less than 3.5% of the sample. This sample comprised CD4+ or CD8+ T cells sorted from blood, obtained in a trial of the OX40 agonist ivuxolimab. The receptors were gathered from an adult with an advanced solid tumor such as melanoma, head and neck, liver or kidney cancer.

V gene TRBV27 combines with J gene TRBJ2-1; tentative D call: TRBD2 (6 bases). V lost 0 bases and J 11 bases, leaving 8 bases between the germline ends. The CDR3 spans 12 residues. Germline V gene lookup returns CDR1 MNHEY and CDR2 SMNVEV (reference sequence). CDR3 sequence (DNA): TGTGCCAGCAGTTTATCAGCGGGCCAGCAGTTCTTC. Translating gives CASSLSAGQQFF.

V is TRBV27 and J is TRBJ2-7, with 7 nucleotides matching TRBD2. J was trimmed by 4 bases and V by 3 bases; bases with no gene match: 6. The CDR3 covers 14 residues. In germline, CDR1 is MNHEY, CDR2 SMNVEV (reference sequence). The CDR3 nucleotides read TGTGCCAGCAGTTTTGGTGGGGAGGGATACGAGCAGTACTTC. It yields the protein CASSFGGEGYEQYF.

V is TRBV6-5 and J is TRBJ1-6; D may be TRBD1 (5 bases). Germline V CDR1 and CDR2: MNHEY, SVGAGI. Trimming took 5 bases from V and 7 from J, leaving 12 bases between them. The CDR3 has 14 residues. The CDR3 region has the DNA TGTGCCAGCAGTGAACTGGACAAGAATTCACCCCTCCACTTT. Its translation is CASSELDKNSPLHF.

V is TRBV25-1 and J is TRBJ1-1; possibly TRBD1 for D (6 bases). Trimming removed 1 base from V and 4 bases from J, with 13 bases in between. Germline CDR1 reads MGHDK; CDR2 reads SYGVNS. This CDR3 is built from 15 residues. Here the CDR3 reads CASSEWQGQSTEAFF. The CDR3 nucleotides are TGTGCCAGCAGTGAATGGCAGGGACAAAGCACTGAAGCTTTCTTT. The full variable domain, completed using reference TRBV25-1 and TRBJ1-1, is EADIYQTPRYLVIGTGKKITLECSQTMGHDKMYWYQQDPGMELHLIHYSYGVNSTEKGDLSSESTVSRIRTEHFPLTLESARPSHTSQYLCASSEWQGQSTEAFFGQGTRLTVV.

The chain joins TRBV13 to TRBJ2-7; D unresolved. The germline gives CDR1 PRHDT, CDR2 FYEKMQ (reference sequence). This CDR3 is built from 13 residues. V was shortened by 6 bases and J by 0 bases, with 9 bases between the two germline ends. Here the CDR3 reads CASRIGRSYEQYF. The CDR3 region has the DNA TGTGCCAGCAGAATTGGCCGCTCCTACGAGCAGTACTTC.

The rearrangement links TRBV19 to TRBJ2-1; 7 nucleotides agree with TRBD1. Germline values: CDR1 LNHDA, CDR2 SQIVND (reference sequence). The trim removed 5 bases at V and 8 bases at J, leaving 12 bases unmatched. The CDR3 length is 15 residues. The chain's CDR3 is CASSPSTGHGDEQFF. The CDR3 coding sequence is TGTGCCAGTAGTCCTTCGACAGGGCACGGCGATGAGCAGTTCTTC.

This chain joins TRBV7-9 and TRBJ2-1; D remains ambiguous. In germline, CDR1 is SEHNR, CDR2 FQNEAQ (reference sequence). There are 13 residues in the CDR3. Trimming removed 4 bases from V and 4 bases from J, with 8 bases in between. CDR3 loop: CASSYIGYNEQFF. The CDR3 coding sequence is TGTGCCAGCAGCTATATAGGGTACAATGAGCAGTTCTTC.

The chain carries TRBV27 and TRBJ2-1, with D tentatively TRBD1 or TRBD2 (5 bases each). The V end was cut by 2 bases, the J end by 5 bases, with 10 bases between. CDR1 and CDR2 from the germline V gene are MNHEY and SMNVEV (reference sequence). This CDR3 is built from 14 residues. The CDR3 DNA is TGTGCCAGCAGTTTAGGGGGAGTGCACAATGAGCAGTTCTTC. Translation gives CASSLGGVHNEQFF.

The chain has TRBV5-4 and TRBJ1-1, with D perhaps matching TRBD1 (6 bases). Per the germline V gene, CDR1 is SGHNT and CDR2 is YYREEE (reference sequence). Trimming removed 3 bases at V and 4 bases at J, with 16 bases between. This CDR3 has 15 residues. CDR3 loop: CASSSGTSRGTEAFF. CDR3 DNA sequence: TGTGCCAGCAGCTCGGGAACCAGCAGGGGCACTGAAGCTTTCTTT.

CDR3 sequence reads: CASSIDGGMNTEAFF. The CDR3 DNA sequence: TGTGCCAGTAGTATAGATGGGGGTATGAACACTGAAGCTTTCTTT. The chain employs TRBV19 and TRBJ1-1; possible D gene TRBD1, 5 bases. V lost 0 bases, J lost 0 bases, and 8 bases lay in between. The CDR3 extends over 15 amino acids. Germline V gene sequence: CDR1 LNHDA, CDR2 SQIVND (reference sequence).

Relative to its sample, this clone is medium-sized. V and J are TRBV29-1 and TRBJ2-7; 12 positions match TRBD2. Germline V lookup: CDR1 SQVTM, CDR2 ANQGSEA. The junction had 3 bases not matched to a gene; V was cut back by 5 bases and J by 1 base. This CDR3 contains 14 residues. As DNA, the CDR3 is TGCAGCGTTAGGGGGACTAGCGGGTCCTACGAGCAGTACTTC. Its translation: CSVRGTSGSYEQYF.

J is TRBJ2-1 and V is TRBV29-1; no clear D. V dropped 4 bases and J dropped 9 bases, with 7 bases sitting between them. This CDR3 region has 10 residues. Germline V gives CDR1 SQVTM, CDR2 ANQGSEA. DNA for the CDR3: TGCAGCGTTGGTTCAGGTGAGCAGTTCTTC. The encoded protein is CSVGSGEQFF.

As concerns this clone: The limits of the CDR3 on the DNA are not certain, so only TCRdb's listed CDR3 is given. V usage is TRBV27 and J usage is TRBJ2-7; the D call TRBD2 from the table was never checked on the DNA. CDR1 and CDR2 from the germline V gene are MNHEY and SMNVEV (reference sequence). 14 amino acids form the CDR3, both terminal residues included. CDR3 protein: CASSSSLSSYEQYF.

The rearrangement uses TRBV7-8 and TRBJ2-2; either TRBD1 or TRBD2 may fit D (5 bases each). The CDR3 has 16 residues. Germline CDR1 reads SGHVS; CDR2 reads FQNEAQ. V lost 4 bases and J 0 bases, leaving 12 bases between the germline ends. The CDR3 protein is CASSYWPGPNTGELFF. The CDR3 coding sequence is TGTGCCAGCAGCTATTGGCCGGGGCCGAACACCGGGGAGCTGTTTTTT.

As to this clone: A junction end diverges from the germline sequence, so it may reflect a read error. This rearrangement joins TRBV25-1 to TRBJ2-5, with D unresolved. Germline CDR1 is MGHDK and CDR2 is SYGVNS. The CDR3 contains 14 residues. CDR3 coding DNA: TGTGCCAGCAGTGAATTCGCAGTCTTGGAGACCCTGTACTTC. It encodes CASSEFAVLETLYF.

The chain joins TRBV6-5 to TRBJ2-1; 9 bases are shared with TRBD2. Germline CDR1 MNHEY, CDR2 SVGAGI. This CDR3 is built from 13 residues. V lost 2 bases, J lost 11 bases, and 4 bases stayed unmatched. The CDR3 DNA reads TGTGCCAGCAGTTACGGCGGGAGGGCCCAGCAGTTCTTC. Translating it yields CASSYGGRAQQFF.

This chain uses TRBV19 with TRBJ2-2; 8 nucleotides agree with TRBD2. Trimming cost V 10 bases and J 6 bases; bases outside gene matches: 7. This CDR3 has 13 residues. Germline V gene sequence: CDR1 LNHDA, CDR2 SQIVND (reference sequence). The CDR3 region is CATTGGTPGELFF. The CDR3 DNA reads TGTGCCACGACGGGGGGGACGCCCGGGGAGCTGTTTTTT.

The V gene is TRBV6-5, the J gene TRBJ1-1, with a weak D call TRBD1 (5 bases). CDR1 is MNHEY and CDR2 is SVGAGI in the germline V gene. Between the trimmed V and J ends, which lost 6 bases and 2 bases, there was a span of 10 bases. The CDR3 is 13 amino acids. The CDR3 bases are TGTGCCAGCAGCCTCGGACAAAACACTGAAGCTTTCTTT. This codes for CASSLGQNTEAFF.

The V call is TRBV30, the J call TRBJ2-6; D may be TRBD1 (5 bases). V was shortened by 5 bases and J by 1 base, with 9 bases between the two germline ends. The germline gives CDR1 GTSNPN, CDR2 SVGIG (reference sequence). The CDR3 is 14 amino acids. Here the CDR3 reads CAWDQGSGANVLTF. DNA of the CDR3: TGTGCCTGGGATCAGGGTTCTGGGGCCAACGTCCTGACTTTC. The full variable domain, its missing parts supplied by reference TRBV30 and TRBJ2-6, is SQTIHQWPATLVQPVGSPLSLECTVEGTSNPNLYWYRQAAGRGLQLLFYSVGIGQISSEVPQNLSASRPQDRQFILSSKKLLLSDSGFYLCAWDQGSGANVLTFGAGSRLTVL.

The rearrangement links TRBV4-1 to TRBJ1-6, with TRBD1 matching 7 bases. CDR1 and CDR2 from the germline V gene are MGHRA and YSYEKL. The CDR3 is made up of 17 amino acids. V trimming: 6 bases; J trimming: 2 bases; junction bases outside the gene matches: 10. In DNA, the CDR3 is TGCGCCAGCAGTCCTAGACAGGGCGATACCTATAATTCACCCCTCCACTTT. Translating gives CASSPRQGDTYNSPLHF.

This chain links TRBV4-2 with TRBJ1-4, with D perhaps TRBD1 (5 bases). This CDR3 region has 13 residues. The germline V gene has CDR1 LGHNA and CDR2 YNFKEQ. V lost 6 bases, J lost 12 bases, and 17 bases lay in between. CDR3 nucleotide sequence: TGTGCCAGCAGACCGGTAGGAGGGGCAGAACTGTTTTTT. Protein sequence: CASRPVGGAELFF.

The J gene is TRBJ2-7, the V gene TRBV6-1, with D possibly called TRBD1 or TRBD2 (6 bases each). Per the germline V gene, CDR1 is MNHNS and CDR2 is SASEGT. The ends were cut back, 7 bases at V and 4 bases at J, with 14 bases in the middle. The CDR3 is made up of 13 amino acids. CDR3: CASMGGGPYEQYF. In nucleotides, the CDR3 is TGTGCCAGCATGGGTGGGGGGCCTTACGAGCAGTACTTC.

This rearrangement joins TRBV5-1 to TRBJ2-7, with 8 bases that match TRBD1. Germline CDR1 and CDR2: SGHRS and YFSETQ. CDR3 length equals 15 residues. After removal of 0 bases from V and 1 base from J, the junction contained 3 bases not matched to a gene. The CDR3 reads CASSLERTGSYEQYF. The CDR3 region has the DNA TGCGCCAGCAGCTTGGAGAGGACAGGGTCCTACGAGCAGTACTTC.

The rearrangement links TRBV18 to TRBJ2-3; 8 bases align to TRBD2. After removal of 4 bases from V and 4 bases from J, the junction contained 16 bases not matched to a gene. This CDR3 has 18 residues. The germline V gene encodes CDR1 KGHSH and CDR2 LQKENI. CDR3 coding DNA: TGTGCCAGCTCACACGATCGTTTGACTAGCGTGGGTGCAGATACGCAGTATTTT. Translating gives CASSHDRLTSVGADTQYF.

The rearrangement links TRBV11-3 to TRBJ2-7; D call uncertain. Germline CDR1 is SGHNT and CDR2 is YENEEA. Trimming pared 8 bases from V and 3 bases from J, leaving 14 bases between. CDR3 length equals 13 residues. CDR3 residues: CASSYWANYEQYF. CDR3 nucleotides: TGTGCCAGCTCTTACTGGGCGAACTACGAGCAGTACTTC.

The J gene is TRBJ2-7, the V gene TRBV29-1, with D perhaps assigned TRBD1 or TRBD2 (7 bases each). The germline gives CDR1 SQVTM, CDR2 ANQGSEA. The CDR3 is made up of 15 amino acids. The V end was cut by 1 base, the J end by 2 bases, with 15 bases between. The CDR3 reads CSVEGTGEGPYEQYF. The CDR3 DNA follows: TGCAGCGTTGAAGGCACAGGGGAGGGCCCCTACGAGCAGTACTTC.